This T cell receptor beta chain stems from a study of cytomegalovirus exposure and HLA in healthy donors. PCR amplification relied on 60 Vbeta primers (plus 13 Jbeta primers). Profiled with immunoSEQ multiplex PCR; TCRdb holds only in-frame clones, not every one. Seen here are about 170,000 clones, around 83% observed once, and the top ten hold roughly 2.2%. Trimming took off 1 base at V and 3 bases at J, with 10 bases between the two ends. The CDR3 is 14 residues long. Germline CDR1 SGHAT, CDR2 FQNNGV. The V call is TRBV11-2, the J call TRBJ2-7; a weak D match, TRBD2 (6 bases). The sequence was obtained from a man between 18 and 29 years old in good health and CMV-seropositive. Material for sequencing was PBMCs. The CDR3 DNA reads TGTGCCAGCAGCTTAGGGATCGGGAGCTACGAGCAGTACTTC. It yields the protein CASSLGIGSYEQYF.